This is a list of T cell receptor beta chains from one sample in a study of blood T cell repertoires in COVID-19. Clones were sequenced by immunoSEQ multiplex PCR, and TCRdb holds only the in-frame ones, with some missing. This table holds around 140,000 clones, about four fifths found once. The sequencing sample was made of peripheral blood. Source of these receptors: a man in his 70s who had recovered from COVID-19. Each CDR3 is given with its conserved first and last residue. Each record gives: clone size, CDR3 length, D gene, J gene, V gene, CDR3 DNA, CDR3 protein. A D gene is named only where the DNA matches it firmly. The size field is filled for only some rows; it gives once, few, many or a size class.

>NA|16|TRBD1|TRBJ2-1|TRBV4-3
TGCGCCAGCAGCCAAGATTGGAGGACAGGCCCAAGTGAGCAGTTCTTC
CASSQDWRTGPSEQFF
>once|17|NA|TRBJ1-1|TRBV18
TGTGCCAGCTCACCCTTAATCCTGACAGACCGGAACACTGAAGCTTTCTTT
CASSPLILTDRNTEAFF
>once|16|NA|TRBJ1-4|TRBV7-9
TGTGCCAGCAGCTTAAGTCTCCAGACACCTGAGGAAAAACTGTTTTTT
CASSLSLQTPEEKLFF
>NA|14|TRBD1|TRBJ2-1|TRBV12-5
TGTGCTAGTGAAGGGGGCCGAAGGAGCAATGAGCAGTTCTTC
CASEGGRRSNEQFF
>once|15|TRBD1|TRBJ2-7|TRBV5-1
TGCGCCAGCAGCTTGGGGGGAGCAGGGGGCGAAGAGCAGTACTTC
CASSLGGAGGEEQYF
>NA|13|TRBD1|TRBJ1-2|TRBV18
TGTGCCAGCTCACCAGAAACAGGGGATGGCTACACCTTC
CASSPETGDGYTF
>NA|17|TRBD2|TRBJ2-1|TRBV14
TGTGCCAGCAGCCTCTGGACTAGCGGGAGGGATTACAATGAGCAGTTCTTC
CASSLWTSGRDYNEQFF
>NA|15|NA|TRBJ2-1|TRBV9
TGTGCCAGCAGCGTAGGGGACTCCGCGGGCCATGAGCAGTTCTTC
CASSVGDSAGHEQFF
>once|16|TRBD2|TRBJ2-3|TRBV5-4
TGTGCCAGCAGCTTGGCCGGGAGGGCCCGTACAGATACGCAGTATTTT
CASSLAGRARTDTQYF
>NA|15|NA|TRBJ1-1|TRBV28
TGTGCCAGCAGTTTAAGGGGCAGGCACGACACTGAAGCTTTCTTT
CASSLRGRHDTEAFF
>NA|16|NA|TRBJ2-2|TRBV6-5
TGTGCCAGCAGTTACTCGGGACACCCTGGGACCGGGGAGCTGTTTTTT
CASSYSGHPGTGELFF
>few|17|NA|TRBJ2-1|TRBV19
TGTGCCAGTAGTAGGACCCCGGGACTCAAGGGCCCCAATGAGCAGTTCTTC
CASSRTPGLKGPNEQFF